This TCR beta chain was identified during a study of CD8+CD57+ T cells in acquired aplastic anemia. Study at large: When averaged, DNA from sorted CD4+ and CD8+ cells came to approximately 3.2 ug.

From germline, CDR1 is SGHVS and CDR2 FQNEAQ. The CDR3 sequence is 15 residues long. V was shortened by 3 bases and J by 2 bases, with 12 bases between the two germline ends. Profiling of TCR beta VDJ combinations and CDR3 sequences used genomic DNA as template. TCRdb recomputed calls from the reads with MiXCR, one row per CDR3 protein. Of hundreds of thousands of distinct CDR3 sequences detected, 65% to 80% appear once; the ten largest clones hold around 4%. This TCR was recovered from a human donor in good health, serving as a control. This chain links TRBV7-8 with TRBJ2-3, with a weak D call TRBD1 (6 bases). Input material: sorted CD4+, CD8+, or CD8+CD57+ T cells (not recorded which) from PBMCs. This CDR3 is CASSFLGTYTDTQYF. CDR3 DNA sequence: TGTGCCAGCAGCTTCCTAGGGACATACACAGATACGCAGTATTTT. Full variable domain (remainder filled in from reference TRBV7-8 and TRBJ2-3): GAGVSQSPRYKVAKRGQDVALRCDPISGHVSLFWYQQALGQGPEFLTYFQNEAQLDKSGLPSDRFFAERPEGSVSTLKIQRTQQEDSAVYLCASSFLGTYTDTQYFGPGTRLTVL.